This T cell receptor beta chain stems from a study of blood T cell repertoires in COVID-19. The wider study: The United States, Italy and Spain supplied acute and convalescent COVID-19 samples. PBMCs, B-cell-depleted T cells, or T cells provided the cDNA or gDNA that made up the material.

Trimming left V 4 bases short and J 5 bases short, with 12 bases between. The CDR3 runs to 14 residues. Germline V gene data show CDR1 as KGHDR and CDR2 as SFDVKD. Per the original methods: The assay estimated nucleated cells by amplifying reference gene primers. Sequencing was performed with immunoSEQ multiplex PCR; in TCRdb, only in-frame clones are kept and a portion is missing. That table gives V, J and clone size, and the DNA gave D and trimming. The sample consists of about 120,000 clones, around nine tenths of them appearing once. This TCR was recovered from a middle-aged man with acute or convalescent COVID-19. The sample was peripheral blood. This sequence joins TRBV24-1 and TRBJ2-3, with D tentatively TRBD1 (5 bases). The CDR3 DNA reads TGTGCCACCAGTGAGCCAGGGTCAATAGATACGCAGTATTTT. Its protein product is CATSEPGSIDTQYF.